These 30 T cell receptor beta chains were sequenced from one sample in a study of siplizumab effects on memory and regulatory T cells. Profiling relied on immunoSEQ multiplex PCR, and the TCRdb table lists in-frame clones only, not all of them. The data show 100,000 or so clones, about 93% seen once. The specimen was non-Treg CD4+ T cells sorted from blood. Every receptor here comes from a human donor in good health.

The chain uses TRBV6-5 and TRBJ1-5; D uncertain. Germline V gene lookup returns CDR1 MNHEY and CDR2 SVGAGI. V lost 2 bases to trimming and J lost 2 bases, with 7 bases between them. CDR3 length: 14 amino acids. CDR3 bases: TGTGCCAGCAGTTACAGGGAAGGCAATCAGCCCCAGCATTTT. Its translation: CASSYREGNQPQHF.

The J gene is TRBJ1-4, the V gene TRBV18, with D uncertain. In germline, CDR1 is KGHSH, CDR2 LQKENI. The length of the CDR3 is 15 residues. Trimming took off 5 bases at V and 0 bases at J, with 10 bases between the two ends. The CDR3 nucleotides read TGTGCCAGCTCAGCCAGGACGGCAACTAATGAAAAACTGTTTTTT. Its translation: CASSARTATNEKLFF.

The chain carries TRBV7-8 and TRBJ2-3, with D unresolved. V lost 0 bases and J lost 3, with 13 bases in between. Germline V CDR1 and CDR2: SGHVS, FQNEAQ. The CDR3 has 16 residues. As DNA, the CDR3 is TGTGCCAGCAGCTTAGCGTCTGGGCACGATACAGATACGCAGTATTTT. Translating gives CASSLASGHDTDTQYF.

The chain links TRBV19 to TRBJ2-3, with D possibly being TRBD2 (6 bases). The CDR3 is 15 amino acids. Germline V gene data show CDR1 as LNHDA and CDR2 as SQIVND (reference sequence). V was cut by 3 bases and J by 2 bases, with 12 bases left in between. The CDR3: CASSIFSGDTDTQYF. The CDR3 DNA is TGTGCCAGTAGTATCTTTAGCGGAGACACAGATACGCAGTATTTT.

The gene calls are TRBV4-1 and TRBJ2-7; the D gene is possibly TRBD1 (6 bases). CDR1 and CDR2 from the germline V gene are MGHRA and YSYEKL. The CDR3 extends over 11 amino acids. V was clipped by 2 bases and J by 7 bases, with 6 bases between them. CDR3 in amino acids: CASSQQGEQYF. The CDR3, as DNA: TGCGCCAGCAGCCAACAGGGGGAGCAGTACTTC.

The CDR3 bases are TGTGCCAGCAGTGGGGTAGCGGGGATGAACACCGGGGAGCTGTTTTTT. The encoded protein is CASSGVAGMNTGELFF. The V gene is TRBV2, the J gene TRBJ2-2; 8 nucleotides agree with TRBD2. CDR1 SNHLY and CDR2 FYNNEI come from the germline V gene. The V gene end was trimmed by 4 bases and the J gene end by 1 base; junction bases not matched to a gene: 5. CDR3 size: 16 residues.

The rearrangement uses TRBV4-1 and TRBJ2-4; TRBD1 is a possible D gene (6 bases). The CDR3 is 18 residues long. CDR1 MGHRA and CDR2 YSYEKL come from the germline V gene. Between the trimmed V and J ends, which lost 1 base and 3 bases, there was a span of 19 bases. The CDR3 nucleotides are TGCGCCAGCAGCCAAGGCCCACAGGGCCCCTTTGGCAAAAACATTCAGTACTTC. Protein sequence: CASSQGPQGPFGKNIQYF.

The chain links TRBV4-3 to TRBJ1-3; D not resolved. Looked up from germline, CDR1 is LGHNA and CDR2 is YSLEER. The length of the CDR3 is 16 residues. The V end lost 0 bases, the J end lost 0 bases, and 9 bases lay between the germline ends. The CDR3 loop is CASSQDSVTSGNTIYF. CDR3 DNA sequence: TGCGCCAGCAGCCAAGATTCAGTTACCTCTGGAAACACCATATATTTT.

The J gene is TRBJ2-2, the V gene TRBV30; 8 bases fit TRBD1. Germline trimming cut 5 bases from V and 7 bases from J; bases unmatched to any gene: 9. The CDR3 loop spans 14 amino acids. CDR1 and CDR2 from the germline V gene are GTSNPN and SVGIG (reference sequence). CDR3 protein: CAWCRDRRVGELFF. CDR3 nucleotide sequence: TGTGCCTGGTGCCGGGACAGGAGGGTCGGGGAGCTGTTTTTT. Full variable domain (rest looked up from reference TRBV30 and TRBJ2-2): SQTIHQWPATLVQPVGSPLSLECTVEGTSNPNLYWYRQAAGRGLQLLFYSVGIGQISSEVPQNLSASRPQDRQFILSSKKLLLSDSGFYLCAWCRDRRVGELFFGEGSRLTVL.

CDR3 in DNA: TGTGCCAGCAGCTTAGATCCAGGCAAAGCCTACGAGCAGTACTTC. It is translated as CASSLDPGKAYEQYF. V is TRBV7-2 and J is TRBJ2-7; D gene ambiguous. This CDR3 region has 15 residues. CDR1 is SGHTA and CDR2 is FQGNSA in the germline V gene. Trimming pared 1 base from V and 2 bases from J, leaving 12 bases between.

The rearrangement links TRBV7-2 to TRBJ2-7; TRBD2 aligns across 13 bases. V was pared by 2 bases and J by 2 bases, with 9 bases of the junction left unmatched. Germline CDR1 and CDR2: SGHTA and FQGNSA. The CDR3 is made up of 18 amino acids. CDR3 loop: CASSLRTSGRAGTYEQYF. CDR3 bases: TGTGCCAGCAGCTTAAGGACTAGCGGGAGAGCGGGAACCTACGAGCAGTACTTC.

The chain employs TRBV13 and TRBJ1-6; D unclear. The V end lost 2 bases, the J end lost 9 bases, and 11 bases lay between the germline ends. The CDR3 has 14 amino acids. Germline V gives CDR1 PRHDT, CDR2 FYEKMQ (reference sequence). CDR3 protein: CASSLPDRGSPLHF. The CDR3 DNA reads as TGTGCCAGCAGCTTACCAGATCGGGGTTCACCCCTCCACTTT.

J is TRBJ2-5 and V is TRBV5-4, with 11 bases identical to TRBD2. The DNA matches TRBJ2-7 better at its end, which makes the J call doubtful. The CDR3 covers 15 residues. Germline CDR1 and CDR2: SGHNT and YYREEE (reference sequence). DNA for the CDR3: TGTGCCAGCAGTCGAACCGGGACTAGCGGTTACGAGCAGTACTTC. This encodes CASSRTGTSGYEQYF.

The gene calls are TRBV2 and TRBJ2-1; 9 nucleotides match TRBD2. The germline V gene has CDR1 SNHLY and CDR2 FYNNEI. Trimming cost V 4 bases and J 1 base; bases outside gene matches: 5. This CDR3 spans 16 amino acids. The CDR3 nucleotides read TGTGCCAGCAGTGTGGCTAGCGGGGTTTCCTACAATGAGCAGTTCTTC. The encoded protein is CASSVASGVSYNEQFF. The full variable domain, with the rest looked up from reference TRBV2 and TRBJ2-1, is EPEVTQTPSHQVTQMGQEVILRCVPISNHLYFYWYRQILGQKVEFLVSFYNNEISEKSEIFDDQFSVERPDGSNFTLKIRSTKLEDSAMYFCASSVASGVSYNEQFFGPGTRLTVL.

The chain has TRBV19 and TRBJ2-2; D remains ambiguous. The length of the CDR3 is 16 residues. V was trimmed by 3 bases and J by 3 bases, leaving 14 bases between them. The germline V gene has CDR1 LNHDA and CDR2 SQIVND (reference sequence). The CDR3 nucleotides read TGTGCCAGTAGTATTGGGCGACTGGGGTACACCGGGGAGCTGTTTTTT. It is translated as CASSIGRLGYTGELFF.

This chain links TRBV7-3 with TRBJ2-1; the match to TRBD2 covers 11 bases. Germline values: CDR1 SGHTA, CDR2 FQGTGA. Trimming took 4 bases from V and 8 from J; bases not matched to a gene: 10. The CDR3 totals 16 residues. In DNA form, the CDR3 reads TGTGCCAGCAGCTCCTTAGCGGGAGGGCCAGTCCATGAGCAGTTCTTC. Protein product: CASSSLAGGPVHEQFF. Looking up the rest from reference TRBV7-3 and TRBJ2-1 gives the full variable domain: GAGVSQTPSNKVTEKGKYVELRCDPISGHTALYWYRQSLGQGPEFLIYFQGTGAADDSGLPNDRFFAVRPEGSVSTLKIQRTERGDSAVYLCASSSLAGGPVHEQFFGPGTRLTVL.

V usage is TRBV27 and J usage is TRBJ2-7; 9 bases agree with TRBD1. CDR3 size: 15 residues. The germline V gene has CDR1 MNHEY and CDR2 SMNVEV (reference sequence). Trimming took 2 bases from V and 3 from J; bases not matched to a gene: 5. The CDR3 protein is CASSLGLGQGYEQYF. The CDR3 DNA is TGTGCCAGCAGTTTAGGGTTGGGACAGGGCTACGAGCAGTACTTC.

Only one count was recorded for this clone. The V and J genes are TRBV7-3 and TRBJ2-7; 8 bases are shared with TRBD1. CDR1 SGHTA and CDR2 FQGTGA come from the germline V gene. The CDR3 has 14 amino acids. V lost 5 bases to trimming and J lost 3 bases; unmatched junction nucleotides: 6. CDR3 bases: TGTGCCAGCAGCGAACAGGGGGAAGGCTACGAGCAGTACTTC. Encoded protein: CASSEQGEGYEQYF.

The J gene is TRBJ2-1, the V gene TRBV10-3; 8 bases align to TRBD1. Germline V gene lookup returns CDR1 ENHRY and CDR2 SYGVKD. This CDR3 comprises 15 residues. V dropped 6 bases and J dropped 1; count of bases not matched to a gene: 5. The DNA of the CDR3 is TGTGCCATCAGGTCCGACAGGGGTTCCTACAATGAGCAGTTCTTC. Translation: CAIRSDRGSYNEQFF.

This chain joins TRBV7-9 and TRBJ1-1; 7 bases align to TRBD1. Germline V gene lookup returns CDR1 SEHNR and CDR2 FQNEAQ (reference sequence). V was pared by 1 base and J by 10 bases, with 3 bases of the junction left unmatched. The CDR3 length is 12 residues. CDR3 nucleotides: TGTGCCAGCAGCTTAGAGAGGGGGCCAGCTTTCTTT. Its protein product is CASSLERGPAFF.

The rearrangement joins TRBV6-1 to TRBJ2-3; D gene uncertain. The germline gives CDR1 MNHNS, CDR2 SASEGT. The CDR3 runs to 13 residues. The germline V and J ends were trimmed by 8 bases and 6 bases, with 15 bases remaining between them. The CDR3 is CASGLGPGDTQYF. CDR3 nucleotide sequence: TGTGCCAGCGGATTAGGGCCCGGGGATACGCAGTATTTT.

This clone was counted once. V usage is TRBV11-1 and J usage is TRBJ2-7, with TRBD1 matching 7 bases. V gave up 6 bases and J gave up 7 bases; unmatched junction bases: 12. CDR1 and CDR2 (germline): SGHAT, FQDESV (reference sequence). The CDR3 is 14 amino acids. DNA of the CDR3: TGTGCCAGCAGTTCAAGGACAGGTCAGAGAGAGCAGTACTTC. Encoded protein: CASSSRTGQREQYF.

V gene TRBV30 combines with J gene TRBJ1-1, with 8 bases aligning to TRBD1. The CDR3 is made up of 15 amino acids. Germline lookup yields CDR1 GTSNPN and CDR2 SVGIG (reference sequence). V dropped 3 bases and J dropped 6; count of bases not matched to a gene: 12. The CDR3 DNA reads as TGTGCCTGGAGCAGGGGGCCAGGGTCAAGGGCTGAAGCTTTCTTT. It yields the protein CAWSRGPGSRAEAFF.

The DNA of the CDR3 is TGTGCCAGCAGCAAAGTTCAAGGGAACACTGAAGCTTTCTTT. It specifies CASSKVQGNTEAFF. This chain uses TRBV21-1 with TRBJ1-1. TRBV21-1 is a pseudogene segment. The length of the CDR3 is 14 residues.

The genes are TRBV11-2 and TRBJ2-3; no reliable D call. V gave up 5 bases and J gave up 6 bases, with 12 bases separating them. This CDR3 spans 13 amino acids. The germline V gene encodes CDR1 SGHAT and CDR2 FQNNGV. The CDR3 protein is CASSTRAADTQYF. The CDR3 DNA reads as TGTGCCAGCAGCACTCGAGCCGCGGATACGCAGTATTTT. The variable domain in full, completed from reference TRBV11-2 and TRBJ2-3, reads EAGVAQSPRYKIIEKRQSVAFWCNPISGHATLYWYQQILGQGPKLLIQFQNNGVVDDSQLPKDRFSAERLKGVDSTLKIQPAKLEDSAVYLCASSTRAADTQYFGPGTRLTVL.

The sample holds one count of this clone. The chain's CDR3 is CAWRTAGQPQHF. DNA for the CDR3: TGTGCCTGGAGGACCGCCGGTCAGCCCCAGCATTTT. V is TRBV30 and J is TRBJ1-5; D not certain. Germline-derived CDR1 and CDR2 are GTSNPN and SVGIG (reference sequence). V shed 3 bases and J shed 6 bases, with 9 bases lying between them. The CDR3 has 12 amino acids. The whole variable domain, filled in from reference TRBV30 and TRBJ1-5, reads SQTIHQWPATLVQPVGSPLSLECTVEGTSNPNLYWYRQAAGRGLQLLFYSVGIGQISSEVPQNLSASRPQDRQFILSSKKLLLSDSGFYLCAWRTAGQPQHFGDGTRLSIL.

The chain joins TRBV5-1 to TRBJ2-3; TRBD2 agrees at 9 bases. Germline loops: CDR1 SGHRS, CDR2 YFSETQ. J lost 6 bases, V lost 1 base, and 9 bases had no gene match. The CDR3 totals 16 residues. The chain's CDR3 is CASSLLASGNGDTQYF. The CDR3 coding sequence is TGCGCCAGCAGCTTGTTGGCTAGCGGGAACGGGGATACGCAGTATTTT.

CDR3 nucleotide sequence: TGCGCCAGCAGCATTAAGGGGGCCCTCGCTGAAGCTTTCTTT. This sequence encodes CASSIKGALAEAFF. V gene TRBV5-1 combines with J gene TRBJ1-1; TRBD1 matches 7 bases. The CDR3 has 14 residues. Germline trimming cut 4 bases from V and 6 bases from J; bases unmatched to any gene: 9. CDR1 and CDR2 from the germline V gene are SGHRS and YFSETQ.

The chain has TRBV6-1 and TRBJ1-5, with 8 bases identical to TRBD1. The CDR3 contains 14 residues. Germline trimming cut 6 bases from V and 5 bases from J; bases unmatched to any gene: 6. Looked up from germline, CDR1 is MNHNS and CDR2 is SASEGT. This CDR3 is CASSQQGGDQPQHF. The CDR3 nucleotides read TGTGCCAGCAGCCAACAGGGGGGAGATCAGCCCCAGCATTTT.

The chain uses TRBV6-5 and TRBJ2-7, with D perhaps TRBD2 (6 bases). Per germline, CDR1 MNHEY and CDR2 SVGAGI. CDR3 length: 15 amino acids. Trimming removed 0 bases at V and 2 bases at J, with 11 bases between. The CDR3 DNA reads TGTGCCAGCAGTTACTCTAGCGGATTACCCTACGAGCAGTACTTC. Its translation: CASSYSSGLPYEQYF.